Following are 26 T cell receptor beta chains from one sample sequenced in a study of CD8 T cells in Susac syndrome. Random hexamers were used to reverse transcribe an amount of roughly 0.45 to 1 ug RNA. TCRdb redid the calling of the immunoSEQ multiplex PCR reads with MiXCR, one entry per CDR3 protein. This table holds 400,000 to 550,000 distinct CDR3 sequences, around 83% found once. Sequenced input: CD8+ T cells from PBMCs. Every receptor here comes from a human donor with multiple sclerosis.

This chain uses TRBV15 with TRBJ1-4; maybe TRBD1 (5 bases). There are 20 residues in the CDR3. Germline V lookup: CDR1 LNHNV, CDR2 YYDKDF (reference sequence). Trimming shortened V by 0 bases and J by 8 bases, and 28 bases separated the two germline ends. CDR3 loop: CATSRDPAREGFPWSEKLFF. The DNA for the CDR3 is TGTGCCACCAGCAGAGATCCGGCCAGGGAAGGTTTCCCATGGAGCGAAAAACTGTTTTTT.

V gene TRBV7-9 combines with J gene TRBJ1-2; 7 positions match TRBD1. The V gene's germline CDR1 is SEHNR and CDR2 FQNEAQ (reference sequence). The CDR3 is 16 residues long. The V and J ends lost 1 base and 2 bases, in that order; junction bases with no gene match: 7. Here the CDR3 DNA reads TGTGCCAGCAGCTTAGTAAGGGACAGAACCAACTATGGCTACACCTTC. It codes for CASSLVRDRTNYGYTF. The whole variable domain, remainder taken from reference TRBV7-9 and TRBJ1-2, is DTGVSQNPRHKITKRGQNVTFRCDPISEHNRLYWYRQTLGQGPEFLTYFQNEAQLEKSRLLSDRFSAERPKGSFSTLEIQRTEQGDSAMYLCASSLVRDRTNYGYTFGSGTRLTVV.

The J gene is TRBJ2-5, the V gene TRBV30; TRBD1 is a possible D gene (6 bases). Between the trimmed V and J ends, which lost 3 bases and 2 bases, there was a span of 19 bases. This CDR3 has 16 amino acids. Germline CDR1 reads GTSNPN; CDR2 reads SVGIG (reference sequence). The CDR3 coding sequence is TGTGCCTGGAGAGGTTTACCAGGGGAGCTTCAAGAGACCCAGTACTTC. Amino acids: CAWRGLPGELQETQYF.

V is TRBV6-2 or TRBV6-3 and J is TRBJ2-2, with TRBD2 identical over 9 bases. The germline V gene has CDR1 MNHEY and CDR2 SVGEGT. CDR3 length: 18 residues. V gave up 11 bases and J gave up 4 bases; unmatched junction bases: 20. CDR3 sequence: CASTVGAEREDITGELFF. For the CDR3, the DNA is TGTGCCTCAACGGTGGGGGCCGAGCGGGAGGATATCACCGGGGAGCTGTTTTTT.

The chain has TRBV28 and TRBJ2-4, with D tentatively TRBD1 or TRBD2 (5 bases each). The CDR3 length is 15 residues. Per the germline V gene, CDR1 is MDHEN and CDR2 is SYDVKM. Trimming pared 6 bases from V and 8 bases from J, leaving 20 bases between. CDR3 in amino acids: CASSRRDLLQDIQYF. CDR3 coding DNA: TGTGCCAGCAGCCGACGGGACCTCCTACAGGACATTCAGTACTTC.

This clonotype showed up just a few times. The V and J genes are TRBV19 and TRBJ2-1; TRBD1 might be the D (5 bases). There are 13 residues in the CDR3. The germline V and J ends were trimmed by 9 bases and 1 base, with 10 bases remaining between them. The germline V gene has CDR1 LNHDA and CDR2 SQIVND (reference sequence). CDR3 DNA sequence: TGTGCCAGCAGTCCAGGGTCCTACAATGAGCAGTTCTTC. It encodes CASSPGSYNEQFF. The full variable domain, rest sourced from reference TRBV19 and TRBJ2-1, is DGGITQSPKYLFRKEGQNVTLSCEQNLNHDAMYWYRQDPGQGLRLIYYSQIVNDFQKGDIAEGYSVSREKKESFPLTVTSAQKNPTAFYLCASSPGSYNEQFFGPGTRLTVL.

The rearrangement uses TRBV5-5 and TRBJ2-1, with 8 bases fitting TRBD2. Germline V gene data show CDR1 as SGHKS and CDR2 as YYEKEE (reference sequence). This CDR3 has 16 amino acids. V was pared by 0 bases and J by 0 bases, with 2 bases of the junction left unmatched. The CDR3 here is CASSLDTSGSYNEQFF. Written as DNA, the CDR3 is TGTGCCAGCAGCTTGGATACTAGCGGCTCCTACAATGAGCAGTTCTTC.

The chain combines TRBV7-9 with TRBJ1-1; D is ambiguous. The V and J ends lost 4 bases and 0 bases respectively, with 6 bases between them. The CDR3 has 13 residues. Per germline, CDR1 SEHNR and CDR2 FQNEAQ (reference sequence). The CDR3 region has the DNA TGTGCCAGCAGCTCTGTCATGAACACTGAAGCTTTCTTT. Residues: CASSSVMNTEAFF.

V is TRBV4-1 and J is TRBJ1-4; D remains unclear. Germline CDR1 is MGHRA and CDR2 is YSYEKL. The ends were cut back, 1 base at V and 0 bases at J, with 6 bases in the middle. CDR3 size: 15 residues. CDR3 in amino acids: CASSQGAATNEKLFF. The CDR3 nucleotides are TGCGCCAGCAGCCAAGGGGCGGCAACTAATGAAAAACTGTTTTTT.

The chain links TRBV6-1 to TRBJ2-7, with TRBD2 matching over 12 bases. Germline V gene data show CDR1 as MNHNS and CDR2 as SASEGT. The CDR3 extends over 16 amino acids. Trimming removed 4 bases from V and 0 bases from J; junction bases left unmatched: 4. The CDR3 reads CASSGTSGADSYEQYF. The CDR3 DNA reads TGTGCCAGCAGTGGGACTAGCGGGGCCGACTCCTACGAGCAGTACTTC.

The CDR3 loop is CASRLGDSPLHF. CDR3 in DNA: TGCGCCAGCAGACTCGGGGATTCACCCCTCCACTTT. The V call is TRBV5-1, the J call TRBJ1-6; D is unclear. Deletions cut 5 bases from V and 8 bases from J, with 8 bases between. Per the germline V gene, CDR1 is SGHRS and CDR2 is YFSETQ. The CDR3 runs 12 residues.

The chain carries TRBV7-2 and TRBJ1-2; 9 nucleotides match TRBD1. CDR1 is SGHTA and CDR2 is FQGNSA in the germline V gene. The CDR3 spans 17 residues. V shed 4 bases, J shed 4 bases, and the junction held 13 bases outside the gene matches. The CDR3 DNA reads TGTGCCAGCAGCTACCGCGCCCCCGGGACAGGGCTCTATGGCTACACCTTC. Protein product: CASSYRAPGTGLYGYTF.

This clonotype was found once. This chain joins TRBV12-3 or TRBV12-4 and TRBJ1-1; D is unresolved. Trimming stripped 5 bases from V and 6 bases from J, with 19 bases between. The CDR3 is 15 residues long. As DNA, the CDR3 is TGTGCCAGCAGTACCTCAGAAGTAGACTTCTCTGAAGCTTTCTTT. Protein sequence: CASSTSEVDFSEAFF.

The J gene is TRBJ2-1, the V gene TRBV27; no clear D. Between the trimmed V and J ends, which lost 2 bases and 0 bases, there was a span of 11 bases. Germline V gene data show CDR1 as MNHEY and CDR2 as SMNVEV (reference sequence). This CDR3 is built from 16 residues. In DNA, the CDR3 is TGTGCCAGCAGTTTAATCGAGGCTAGCTCCTACAATGAGCAGTTCTTC. Translating it yields CASSLIEASSYNEQFF.

The rearrangement links TRBV5-5 to TRBJ1-4, with D possibly matching TRBD1 (6 bases). V gave up 1 base and J gave up 5 bases, with 18 bases separating them. Per germline, CDR1 SGHKS and CDR2 YYEKEE (reference sequence). The CDR3 consists of 17 residues. CDR3 nucleotides: TGTGCCAGCAGCTTGTCTGAGGGGGGATTCGAGAATGAAAAACTGTTTTTT. Its translation is CASSLSEGGFENEKLFF. The full variable domain, rest sourced from reference TRBV5-5 and TRBJ1-4, is DAGVTQSPTHLIKTRGQQVTLRCSPISGHKSVSWYQQVLGQGPQFIFQYYEKEERGRGNFPDRFSARQFPNYSSELNVNALLLGDSALYLCASSLSEGGFENEKLFFGSGTQLSVL.

The CDR3 here is CASSQEGQGEETQYF. Here the CDR3 DNA reads TGCGCCAGCAGCCAAGAAGGACAGGGAGAAGAGACCCAGTACTTC. The rearrangement links TRBV4-1 to TRBJ2-5; 8 nucleotides align to TRBD1. The CDR3 has 15 amino acids. The trim removed 0 bases at V and 3 bases at J, leaving 3 bases unmatched. Germline V gives CDR1 MGHRA, CDR2 YSYEKL.

V and J are TRBV6-5 and TRBJ1-1; D is uncertain. Trimming took off 2 bases at V and 0 bases at J, with 4 bases between the two ends. The germline V gene encodes CDR1 MNHEY and CDR2 SVGAGI. The CDR3 loop spans 13 amino acids. CDR3 amino acids: CASSYRMNTEAFF. As DNA, the CDR3 is TGTGCCAGCAGTTACCGGATGAACACTGAAGCTTTCTTT.

The chain uses TRBV9 and TRBJ2-1; 10 bases map to TRBD2. Germline V gene lookup returns CDR1 SGDLS and CDR2 YYNGEE. The CDR3 consists of 16 residues. V was pared by 3 bases and J by 5 bases, with 8 bases of the junction left unmatched. CDR3 loop: CASSGLAGGTDNEQFF. CDR3 DNA sequence: TGTGCCAGCAGCGGATTAGCGGGAGGAACTGACAATGAGCAGTTCTTC.

V gene TRBV2 combines with J gene TRBJ2-1, with 10 bases matching TRBD2. Germline CDR1 and CDR2: SNHLY and FYNNEI. V shed 3 bases and J 3 bases; nucleotides not matched to a gene: 2. This CDR3 is built from 15 residues. CDR3 in DNA: TGTGCCAGCAGTGAGCTAGCGGGGGTCTACAATGAGCAGTTCTTC. Protein sequence: CASSELAGVYNEQFF.

CDR3: CSARGGLPPYEQYF. As DNA, the CDR3 is TGCAGTGCTAGAGGGGGGCTACCCCCTTACGAGCAGTACTTC. The V call is TRBV20-1, the J call TRBJ2-7; D perhaps matches TRBD1 (6 bases). The CDR3 sequence is 14 residues long. Trimming removed 1 base from V and 4 bases from J, with 14 bases in between. Germline CDR1 reads DFQATT; CDR2 reads SNEGSKA (reference sequence).

A few counts support this clonotype. The rearrangement links TRBV5-1 to TRBJ1-1; D unclear. V gave up 5 bases and J gave up 0 bases, with 17 bases separating them. Looked up from germline, CDR1 is SGHRS and CDR2 is YFSETQ. This CDR3 comprises 16 residues. The CDR3 DNA reads TGCGCCAGCAGTCCCCTGGGGTCATTGATGAACACTGAAGCTTTCTTT. This sequence encodes CASSPLGSLMNTEAFF. Complete variable domain (other parts from reference TRBV5-1 and TRBJ1-1): KAGVTQTPRYLIKTRGQQVTLSCSPISGHRSVSWYQQTPGQGLQFLFEYFSETQRNKGNFPGRFSGRQFSNSRSEMNVSTLELGDSALYLCASSPLGSLMNTEAFFGQGTRLTVV.

The chain links TRBV19 to TRBJ2-5, with a tentative D call TRBD1 (6 bases). Trimming removed 5 bases at V and 3 bases at J, with 19 bases between. This CDR3 has 16 residues. Germline lookup yields CDR1 LNHDA and CDR2 SQIVND (reference sequence). The CDR3 bases are TGTGCCAGTAGTGTACAGGGCCTCATAAGGGAAGAGACCCAGTACTTC. Translated, it gives CASSVQGLIREETQYF.

The V call is TRBV29-1, the J call TRBJ2-7; the match to TRBD2 covers 8 bases. This CDR3 is built from 12 residues. The germline V gene has CDR1 SQVTM and CDR2 ANQGSEA. After removal of 6 bases from V and 5 bases from J, the junction contained 6 bases not matched to a gene. The CDR3 coding sequence is TGCAGCGTCCGGGAGGGGGAAAACGAGCAGTACTTC. Amino acid sequence: CSVREGENEQYF.

The sample holds one count of this clonotype. CDR3 sequence (DNA): TGTGCCTGGAGTTCTTTCCAGGTCGGCTATGGCTACACCTTC. Its translation: CAWSSFQVGYGYTF. This chain links TRBV30 with TRBJ1-2; D uncertain. The CDR3 extends over 14 amino acids. V lost 2 bases and J 4 bases, leaving 14 bases between the germline ends. The V gene's germline CDR1 is GTSNPN and CDR2 SVGIG (reference sequence). Complete variable domain (other parts from reference TRBV30 and TRBJ1-2): SQTIHQWPATLVQPVGSPLSLECTVEGTSNPNLYWYRQAAGRGLQLLFYSVGIGQISSEVPQNLSASRPQDRQFILSSKKLLLSDSGFYLCAWSSFQVGYGYTFGSGTRLTVV.

The J gene is TRBJ2-1, the V gene TRBV20-1; 9 positions agree with TRBD1. The CDR3 consists of 16 residues. Germline V gives CDR1 DFQATT, CDR2 SNEGSKA (reference sequence). J lost 4 bases, V lost 5 bases, and 12 bases had no gene match. CDR3: CSAQKTGTGKYNEQFF. Written as DNA, the CDR3 is TGCAGTGCTCAGAAGACCGGGACAGGGAAATACAATGAGCAGTTCTTC.

V and J are TRBV2 and TRBJ2-5; TRBD2 aligns across 10 bases. With V trimmed by 8 bases and J by 5 bases, 14 bases remained unmatched. CDR3 length: 16 residues. Per germline, CDR1 SNHLY and CDR2 FYNNEI. Written as DNA, the CDR3 is TGTGCCAGCCCATTCAGTTTAGCGGGGGGTGGTGAGACCCAGTACTTC. This gives the protein CASPFSLAGGGETQYF.